The clone carrying this T cell receptor (beta chain) was seen only once. This sample was included in a study of T cells in localized non-small cell lung cancer. The V and J ends lost 2 bases and 8 bases respectively, with 15 bases between them. The CDR3 contains 14 residues. Germline V lookup: CDR1 GTSNPN, CDR2 SVGIG (reference sequence). Repertoires were generated with immunoSEQ multiplex PCR, while TCRdb's copy carries only in-frame clones and drops some. The sample shows over 45,000 clones, more than 75% of them seen only once. The gene calls are TRBV30 and TRBJ1-4; unclear D gene. The TCR originated in a female donor with stage II lung adenocarcinoma. The sequences come from PBMCs, collected before any cancer treatment. The CDR3 DNA is TGTGCCTGGAGTTACCCCCCCCAAGTAGAAAAACTGTTTTTT. Translated, it gives CAWSYPPQVEKLFF.